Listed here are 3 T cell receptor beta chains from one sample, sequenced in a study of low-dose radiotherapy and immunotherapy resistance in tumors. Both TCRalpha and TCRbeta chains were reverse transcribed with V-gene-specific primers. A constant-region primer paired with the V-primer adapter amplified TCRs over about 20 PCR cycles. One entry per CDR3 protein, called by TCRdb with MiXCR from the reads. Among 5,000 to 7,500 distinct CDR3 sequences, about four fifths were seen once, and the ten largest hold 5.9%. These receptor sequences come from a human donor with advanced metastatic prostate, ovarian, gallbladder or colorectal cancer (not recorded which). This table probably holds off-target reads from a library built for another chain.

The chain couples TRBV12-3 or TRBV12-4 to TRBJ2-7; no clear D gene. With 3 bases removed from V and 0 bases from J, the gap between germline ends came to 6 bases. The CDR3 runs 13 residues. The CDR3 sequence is CASSFDDSYEQYF. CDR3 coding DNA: TGTGCCAGCAGTTTCGATGACTCCTACGAGCAGTACTTC.

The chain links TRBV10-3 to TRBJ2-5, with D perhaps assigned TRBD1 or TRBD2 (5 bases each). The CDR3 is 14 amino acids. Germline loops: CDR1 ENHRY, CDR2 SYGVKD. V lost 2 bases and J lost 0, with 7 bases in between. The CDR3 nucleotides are TGTGCCATCAGTGAGGTGGGGGACCAAGAGACCCAGTACTTC. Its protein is CAISEVGDQETQYF.

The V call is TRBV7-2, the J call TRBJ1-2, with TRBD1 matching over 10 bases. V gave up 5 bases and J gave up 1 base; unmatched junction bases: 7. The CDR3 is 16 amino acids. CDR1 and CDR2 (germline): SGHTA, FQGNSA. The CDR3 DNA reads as TGTGCCAGCAGCCCGGAGGGACAGGGGTTTAACTATGGCTACACCTTC. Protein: CASSPEGQGFNYGYTF.